This T cell receptor (beta chain) stems from a study of blood T cells in healthy people across ages. A second PCR of 7 to 11 cycles used a sample-barcoded 5' primer and a J-beta primer mix. From the 5' RACE reads, TCRdb called clonotypes with MiXCR, one entry per CDR3 protein. The sample includes around 1.5 million distinct CDR3 sequences, 42% of them seen just once. The study's findings and limits: The diversity estimates, figures obtained from one million T cells, were considered underestimates. CMV infection status of these donors was not known. When set beside aged donors, long-lived donors presented more naive CD4+ cells and higher diversity.

CDR3 length equals 16 residues. V dropped 4 bases and J dropped 5; count of bases not matched to a gene: 9. Germline loops: CDR1 SGHRS, CDR2 YFSETQ. In this sample, this clonotype turned up a few times. Its cognate antigen is unknown. Sequenced: blood. This clonotype originated in a young woman in good health. The V and J genes are TRBV5-1 and TRBJ2-1; TRBD1 matches 10 bases. This CDR3 reads CASSPYGQGVDNEQFF. As DNA, the CDR3 is TGCGCCAGCAGCCCCTATGGACAGGGGGTTGACAATGAGCAGTTCTTC.